This T cell receptor beta chain was identified in a study of identical twins (dated by TCRdb to 2016 to 2017). A note on the overall study: TCR alpha and beta repertoires from monozygotic twins, unrelated adults of various ages and cord blood were deep-sequenced to test whether fetal clonotypes persist. Replicate twin experiments were performed at different times using different library preparation protocols to rule out contamination.

Library preparation was by 5' RACE. The data were produced on an Illumina HiSeq 2000. Template switching added a universal primer binding site, and the final cDNA carried a unique molecular identifier that allowed TCR cDNA molecules to be counted accurately. First-strand cDNA for TCR alpha and beta chains was synthesized from specific primers in the conserved constant-segment region. Each cDNA library was double barcoded, with a SMART-Mk sample barcode plus Illumina barcodes, to control for contamination. Two successive PCR steps introduced TruSeq adapter sequences along with Illumina sample barcodes. The TCR alpha and beta cDNA libraries were sequenced on the Illumina HiSeq platform using custom primers. As for the original processing: MiGEC processed the raw reads to extract unique molecular identifiers, while MiXCR was used to determine the CDR3 positions. For each individual, recombination models were inferred using an EM algorithm with the repgenHMM and IGoR tools. The analysis of shared clonotypes was done with the tcR package in R, with sharing normalized by the product of cloneset sizes. To study raw recombination free of thymic and clonal selection effects, out-of-frame nonproductive sequences were analyzed. TCRdb ran its own pipeline on the public reads, namely fastp trimming at Q25 and MiXCR clone calling, and kept in-frame beta chains. Each entry merges the rows of one CDR3 protein and shows their most common DNA and genes. The V and J calls here are based on TCRdb, not the publication. In this sample the table shows about 690,000 distinct CDR3 sequences, around 6% of which occur a single time. About 2% of the sample goes to the ten largest clones.

Every donor in the study was a healthy Caucasian. Three unrelated non-twin adults were additionally sequenced: a male aged 18 to 30, a male aged 50 to 60 and a female aged 50 to 60. Using Miltenyi CD45RO+ enrichment and human naive T-cell isolation kits, memory (CD45RO+) and naive T cells were isolated from PBMC. General conclusions and limits of the study: Abundant cord blood beta clonotypes carried fewer insertions; young adult naive repertoires showed a weaker similar trend, while memory repertoires showed none. Compared with coincidental sharing between unrelated individuals, out-of-frame TCR alpha sequences shared between twins had an excess of sequences with low generation probability. Zero-insertion analyses could be partly confounded by invariant T cells such as MAIT and iNKT, though diverse VJ usage argued against such confounding for most clonotypes. Conclusions relied on cross-sectional statistical analysis, since the same donors could not be followed over many years. In monozygotic twins, out-of-frame TCR alpha sharing was systematically underestimated by recombination models, although the models agreed with sharing between unrelated individuals. The excess sharing between twins in beta out-of-frame sequences was weaker because fewer shared sequences reduced the signal-to-noise ratio.

This clonotype was counted ten times or more. Its antigen is not yet known. No base quality values were provided; no much bigger clone lies one nucleotide off. Sequencing used naive T cells sorted from blood. According to the study, the label for this sample's cell subset or site signals: cells isolated with a human naive T-cell isolation kit. The clonotype was recovered from a man aged 18 to 29 in good health.

The DNA reads TGCAGTGCTACGCCCCCCGGACTAGTCTACGAGCAGTACTTC. The resulting protein is CSATPPGLVYEQYF. The rearranged segments are TRBV20-1 and TRBJ2-7; TRBD2 matches 7 bases in the middle. Ends trimmed: V by 4 bases, J by 3 bases; bases unmatched to a gene: 9. Based on the germline V gene (reference sequence), the CDR1 and CDR2 sequences are DFQATT and SNEGSKA. Including cysteine and phenylalanine, the CDR3 has 14 amino acids. Just the 42-base CDR3 DNA is kept, in frame starting at base 1.